The present T cell receptor (beta chain) was sequenced within a study of cytomegalovirus exposure and HLA in healthy donors. Study-wide results and limits: In a later analysis, DRB1 alleles had the most associated TCRs; HLA-C alleles the fewest.

Trimming removed 4 bases from V and 0 bases from J, with 11 bases in between. The CDR3 consists of 15 residues. Germline loops: CDR1 SGHDT, CDR2 YYEEEE. Remarks on this clone: Its matching antigen is unknown.

PCR was performed using 60 Vbeta and 13 Jbeta primers. TCRdb's table, derived via immunoSEQ multiplex PCR, lists solely in-frame clones and lacks some. The data contain approximately 140,000 clones, 70% to 90% of them singletons. This chain joins TRBV5-6 and TRBJ2-1; D is unclear. Input material: PBMCs. The clonotype was recovered from a woman aged 35 to 49 in good health and CMV-seronegative. CDR3 nucleotides: TGTGCCAGCAGCCCCATGCCTAGCTCCTACAATGAGCAGTTCTTC. Translating gives CASSPMPSSYNEQFF. Variable domain in full (rest from reference TRBV5-6 and TRBJ2-1): DAGVTQSPTHLIKTRGQQVTLRCSPKSGHDTVSWYQQALGQGPQFIFQYYEEEERQRGNFPDRFSGHQFPNYSSELNVNALLLGDSALYLCASSPMPSSYNEQFFGPGTRLTVL.